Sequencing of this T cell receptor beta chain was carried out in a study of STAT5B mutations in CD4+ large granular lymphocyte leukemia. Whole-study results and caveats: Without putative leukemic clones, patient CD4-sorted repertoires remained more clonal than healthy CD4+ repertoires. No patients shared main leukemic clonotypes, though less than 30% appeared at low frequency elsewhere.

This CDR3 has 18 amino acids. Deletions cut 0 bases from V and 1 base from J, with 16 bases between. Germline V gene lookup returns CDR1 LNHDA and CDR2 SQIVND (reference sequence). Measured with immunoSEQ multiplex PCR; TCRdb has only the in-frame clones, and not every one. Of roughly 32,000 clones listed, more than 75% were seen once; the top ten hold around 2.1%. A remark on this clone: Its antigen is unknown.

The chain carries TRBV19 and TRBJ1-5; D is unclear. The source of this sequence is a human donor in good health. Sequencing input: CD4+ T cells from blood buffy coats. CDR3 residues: CASSIDWREGGSNQPQHF. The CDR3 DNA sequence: TGTGCCAGTAGTATAGATTGGAGGGAAGGTGGCAGCAATCAGCCCCAGCATTTT.